What follows describes a single T cell receptor (beta chain). Antigen unknown. The sample originates from a study of shared clonotypes between healthy human individuals. Study-level information: The donor pool was made up of a couple of women and a few men aged 18 to 49. Study-wide points: Enrolling few donors narrowed the genetic and exposure-history diversity that was represented.

V gave up 7 bases and J gave up 3 bases, with 13 bases separating them. The CDR3 loop spans 14 amino acids. Germline V CDR1 and CDR2: SNHLY, FYNNEI. As defined, naive CD8 cells were CD45RO-negative and positively selected for CCR7, with terminally differentiated effector memory CD45RA+ cells excluded. Researchers ran the assay at a deep level. An even split of each subset's genomic DNA across several immunoSEQ plates was performed. Assay: immunoSEQ multiplex PCR; the TCRdb copy retains only in-frame clones and omits some. The sample carries roughly 570,000 clones, about 98% recorded once. V is TRBV2 and J is TRBJ1-3; the D is unclear. The clonotype was recovered from a man aged 25-40 years in good health. The sample taken for sequencing was naive CD8+ T cells sorted from blood. The CDR3 DNA sequence: TGTGCCAGCAAGTGGGGAGGGAATGGAAACACCATATATTTT. It yields the protein CASKWGGNGNTIYF.